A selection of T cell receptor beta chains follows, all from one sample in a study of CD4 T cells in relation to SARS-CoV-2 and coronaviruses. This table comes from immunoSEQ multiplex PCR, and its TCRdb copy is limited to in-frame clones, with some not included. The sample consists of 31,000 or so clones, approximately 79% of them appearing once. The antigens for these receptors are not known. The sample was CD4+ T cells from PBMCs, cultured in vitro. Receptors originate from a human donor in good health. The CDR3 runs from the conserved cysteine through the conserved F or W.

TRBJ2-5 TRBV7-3 CASSPRGDFQETQYF
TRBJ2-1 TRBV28 CASSPNGPVHNEQFF
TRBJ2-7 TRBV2 CASSDDPGSYEQYF
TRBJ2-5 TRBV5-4 CASSQYRGRETQYF
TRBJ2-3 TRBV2 CASSDRGGDTQYF
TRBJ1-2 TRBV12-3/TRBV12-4 CASSKTTGYGYTF
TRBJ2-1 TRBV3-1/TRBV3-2 CASSPIAGDHNEQFF
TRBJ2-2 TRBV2 CASSVSGGNTGELFF
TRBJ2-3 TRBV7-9 CASSLRGENTDTQYF
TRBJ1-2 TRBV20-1 CSAKGQRVYTF
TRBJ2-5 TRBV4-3 CASSQYKGGETQYF
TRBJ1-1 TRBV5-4 CASSRDRGRNTEAFF
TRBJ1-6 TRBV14 CASSPHGQGNSPLHF
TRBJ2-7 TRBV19 CASSPGGGIDEQYF
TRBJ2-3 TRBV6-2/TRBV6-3 CASSYYSSGSPDTQYF
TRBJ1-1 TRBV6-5 CASSYSKGGYTEAFF
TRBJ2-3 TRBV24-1 CATSGPGVEDTQYF
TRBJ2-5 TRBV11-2 CASTIGSGGGSETQYF
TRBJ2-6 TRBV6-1 CASSARDGRSGANVLTF
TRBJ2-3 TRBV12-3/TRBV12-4 CASSWLATDTQYF
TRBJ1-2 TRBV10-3 CAISESRGGDNYGYTF
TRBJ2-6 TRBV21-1 CASNQSPTGGGANVLTF
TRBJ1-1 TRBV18 CASSPPVRATEAFF
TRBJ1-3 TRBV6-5 CASSYSIGNTIYF
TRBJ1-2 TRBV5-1 CASSLGAGQVYGYTF
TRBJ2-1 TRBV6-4 CASSQEHSGGVHEQFF
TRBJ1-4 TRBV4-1 CASSARGSTNEKLFF
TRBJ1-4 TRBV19 CASSIKQGRNPEKLFF
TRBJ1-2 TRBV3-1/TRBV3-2 CASSHGTVGYTF
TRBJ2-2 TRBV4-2 CASSQGGGQNTGELFF
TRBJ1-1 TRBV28 CASSRGTEAFF
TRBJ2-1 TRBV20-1 CSASVRGWFDEQFF
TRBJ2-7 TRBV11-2 CASSLVYTSGVEQYF
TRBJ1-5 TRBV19 CASSWRDEIGQPQHF
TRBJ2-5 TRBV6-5 CASTRGGYRETQYF
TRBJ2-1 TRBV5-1 CASSLGLAYSYNEQFF
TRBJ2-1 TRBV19 CASSYPLTGQGYNEQFF
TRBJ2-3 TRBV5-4 CASSPSTDTQYF